A selection of T cell receptor beta chains follows, all from one sample in a study of preoperative IRX-2 immunotherapy in early breast cancer. Assay used: immunoSEQ multiplex PCR; TCRdb lists only in-frame clones, some missing. This sample has roughly 27,000 clones, with over 75% found just once. Sampling was done from a patient treated with IRX-2 immunotherapy. The receptors stem from a human donor with breast cancer. The CDR3 runs from the conserved cysteine through the conserved F or W. D genes are given only for firm matches. Rows may omit the clone size; those that give it use once, few, many or a size class.

j_call,clone_size,v_call,d_call,cdr3_aa,cdr3_nt
TRBJ1-4,.,TRBV5-1,.,CASSPDSPLSNEKLFF,TGCGCCAGCAGTCCAGACAGCCCTCTTTCCAATGAAAAACTGTTTTTT
TRBJ1-3,few,TRBV28,.,CASSPSSSGNTIYF,TGTGCCAGCAGTCCTTCGAGCTCTGGAAACACCATATATTTT
TRBJ1-2,once,TRBV7-6,TRBD1,CASSIGGDSANYGYTF,TGTGCCAGCAGCATTGGGGGGGACAGCGCTAACTATGGCTACACCTTC
TRBJ2-1,.,TRBV19,.,CASSRLSYNEQFF,TGTGCCAGTAGTCGGTTATCCTACAATGAGCAGTTCTTC
TRBJ2-1,.,TRBV29-1,.,CSVERGAGYNEQFF,TGCAGCGTTGAAAGGGGGGCCGGATACAATGAGCAGTTCTTC
TRBJ2-7,once,TRBV18,.,CASSPNPQGADEQYF,TGTGCCAGCTCACCAAACCCACAGGGCGCCGACGAGCAGTACTTC
TRBJ2-2,.,TRBV11-3,TRBD2,CASSSYPGLAGAPNTGELFF,TGTGCCAGCAGCTCTTACCCCGGACTAGCGGGTGCCCCGAACACCGGGGAGCTGTTTTTT
TRBJ1-5,.,TRBV6-8,.,CASSYGVLRGNQPQHF,TGTGCCAGCAGTTATGGCGTCCTACGCGGCAATCAGCCCCAGCATTTT
TRBJ2-7,.,TRBV18,.,CASSPPSVGEQYF,TGTGCCAGCTCACCACCGTCTGTCGGCGAGCAGTACTTC
TRBJ2-1,once,TRBV6-8,.,CASSLEYGYNEQFF,TGTGCCAGCAGTTTGGAGTACGGCTACAATGAGCAGTTCTTC
TRBJ2-5,.,TRBV28,TRBD1,CASSPNRGLGETQYF,TGTGCCAGCAGTCCAAACAGGGGGCTAGGGGAGACCCAGTACTTC
TRBJ2-2,.,TRBV11-1,.,CASSASGTTGELFF,TGTGCCAGCAGCGCCTCGGGAACCACCGGGGAGCTGTTTTTT
TRBJ2-7,.,TRBV11-3,.,CASSLVSQGPSVEQYF,TGTGCCAGCAGCTTAGTATCGCAGGGGCCATCGGTCGAGCAGTACTTC
TRBJ2-7,.,TRBV18,.,CASSPRDPAYEQYF,TGTGCCAGCTCACCCCGGGATCCAGCCTACGAGCAGTACTTC
TRBJ1-5,.,TRBV6-8,.,CASSLRPLLGAGSNQPQHF,TGTGCCAGCAGTTTAAGGCCACTCCTCGGGGCGGGTAGCAATCAGCCCCAGCATTTT
TRBJ1-3,.,TRBV5-1,.,CASSLVPLNRDLSGNTIYF,TGCGCCAGCAGCTTGGTCCCACTCAACAGGGACTTATCTGGAAACACCATATATTTT
TRBJ2-7,once,TRBV15,TRBD1,CATSRTGQGIDEQYF,TGTGCCACCAGCAGAACGGGACAGGGGATCGACGAGCAGTATTTC
TRBJ2-7,.,TRBV5-1,TRBD1,CASSLEGQTSYEQYF,TGCGCCAGCAGCTTGGAGGGACAGACCTCCTACGAGCAGTACTTC
TRBJ1-2,.,TRBV29-1,.,CSVAGALTYGYTF,TGCAGCGTTGCGGGGGCACTTACCTATGGCTACACCTTC
TRBJ1-2,.,TRBV6-8,.,CASSLSGVVNYGYTF,TGTGCCAGCAGTTTGTCGGGGGTAGTTAACTATGGCTACACCTTC
TRBJ2-2,.,TRBV18,.,CASSLGYTGELFF,TGTGCCAGCTCATTGGGTTACACCGGGGAGCTGTTTTTT
TRBJ1-4,.,TRBV11-3,TRBD1,CASSGQGQRLELFF,TGTGCCAGCAGCGGACAGGGCCAAAGATTAGAACTGTTTTTT
TRBJ2-2,.,TRBV7-6,TRBD1,CASRTVRTGSTGELFF,TGTGCCAGCAGGACCGTCCGGACAGGGAGCACCGGGGAGCTGTTTTTT
TRBJ2-3,.,TRBV11-3,.,CASSLDFGTDTQYF,TGTGCCAGCAGCTTAGATTTTGGCACAGATACGCAGTATTTT
TRBJ1-1,.,TRBV19,.,CASGTGWTEAFF,TGTGCCAGCGGAACAGGGTGGACTGAAGCTTTCTTT
TRBJ1-1,.,TRBV7-2,.,CASSLGVGNTEAFF,TGTGCCAGCAGCTTAGGAGTTGGGAACACTGAAGCTTTCTTT
TRBJ1-2,.,TRBV19,.,CASSIQGVYGYTF,TGTGCCAGTAGTATACAGGGAGTCTATGGCTACACCTTC
TRBJ2-7,.,TRBV29-1,.,CSVDDLYQQEQYF,TGCAGCGTTGATGACCTCTATCAGCAGGAGCAGTACTTC
TRBJ2-5,.,TRBV6-8,.,CASTVHGETYQETQYF,TGTGCCAGCACAGTTCACGGGGAGACGTACCAAGAGACCCAGTACTTC
TRBJ2-1,.,TRBV6-8,TRBD2,CASSTLAASYNEQFF,TGTGCCAGCAGCACTCTAGCGGCCTCCTACAATGAGCAGTTCTTC
TRBJ1-4,few,TRBV6-8,.,CASSYLNEKLFF,TGTGCCAGCAGTTATCTTAATGAAAAACTGTTTTTT
TRBJ2-1,.,TRBV5-1,.,CASSLVTITGGGNEQFF,TGCGCCAGCAGCTTGGTCACTATTACAGGGGGGGGCAATGAGCAGTTCTTC
TRBJ1-5,.,TRBV6-8,.,CAISTGGNNQPQHF,TGTGCCATCAGTACCGGCGGAAACAATCAGCCCCAGCATTTT
TRBJ1-5,.,TRBV19,.,CASSIRTSNQPQHF,TGTGCCAGTAGTATACGGACAAGCAATCAGCCCCAGCATTTT
TRBJ1-4,.,TRBV11-3,.,CASSPPFSGNEKLFF,TGTGCCAGCAGCCCACCGTTCAGTGGTAATGAAAAACTGTTTTTT
TRBJ1-2,.,TRBV5-1,.,CASSTEGLPLGGYTF,TGCGCCAGCAGCACGGAGGGACTGCCCCTTGGGGGCTACACCTTC
TRBJ1-1,once,TRBV15,.,CATSRDRTTTEAFF,TGTGCCACCAGCAGAGATAGGACGACCACTGAAGCTTTCTTT
TRBJ2-2,.,TRBV11-3,.,CASSLRGVNTGELFF,TGTGCCAGCAGCTTGAGGGGGGTGAACACCGGGGAGCTGTTTTTT
TRBJ1-6,few,TRBV6-8,TRBD1,CASSFVTGSSPLHF,TGTGCCAGCAGTTTCGTGACAGGGTCTTCACCCCTCCACTTT
TRBJ2-7,.,TRBV19,.,CASRETGPTYEQYF,TGTGCCAGTAGGGAGACAGGACCCACCTACGAGCAGTACTTC
TRBJ2-7,once,TRBV11-3,TRBD1,CASIPFRDRADYEQYF,TGTGCCAGCATCCCTTTCCGGGACAGGGCAGACTACGAGCAGTACTTC
TRBJ2-5,.,TRBV7-5,.,CASSPRLGGAPLQETQYF,TGTGCCAGCAGCCCCCGTCTAGGGGGGGCGCCCCTCCAAGAGACCCAGTACTTC
TRBJ2-3,few,TRBV11-3,TRBD2,CASSYRQAGGTDTQYF,TGTGCCAGCAGCTACAGGCAGGCGGGGGGGACAGATACGCAGTATTTT
TRBJ2-3,.,TRBV7-1,TRBD1,CASSFQGADTQYF,TGTGCCAGCAGCTTTCAGGGGGCGGATACGCAGTATTTT
TRBJ2-2,once,TRBV5-1,.,CASSPRLKGGGTGELFF,TGCGCCAGCAGCCCCCGACTCAAGGGAGGAGGGACCGGGGAGCTGTTTTTT
TRBJ1-1,.,TRBV25-1,.,CASSEWGGGTEAFF,TGTGCCAGCAGTGAATGGGGGGGAGGCACTGAAGCTTTCTTT
TRBJ1-2,.,TRBV11-3,TRBD1,CASSSTDRGGSYTF,TGTGCCAGCAGCTCAACGGACAGGGGAGGAAGCTACACCTTC
TRBJ1-4,.,TRBV5-1,.,CASSPGIPNEKLFF,TGCGCCAGCAGCCCAGGGATCCCCAATGAAAAACTGTTTTTT
TRBJ1-6,.,TRBV5-1,TRBD1,CASSSGQGKNSPLHF,TGCGCCAGCAGCTCGGGACAGGGGAAGAATTCACCCCTCCACTTT
TRBJ2-7,.,TRBV29-1,.,CSVLTLWDTYEQYF,TGCAGCGTTCTTACCCTGTGGGACACCTACGAGCAGTACTTC
TRBJ2-2,few,TRBV19,TRBD2,CASNGLATGELFF,TGTGCCAGTAATGGACTAGCTACCGGGGAGCTGTTTTTT
TRBJ2-7,.,TRBV28,.,CASSEGRVVDEQYF,TGTGCCAGCAGTGAGGGACGGGTGGTTGACGAGCAGTACTTC
TRBJ1-4,.,TRBV6-8,.,CASSLTGPGEKLFF,TGTGCCAGCAGTTTAACAGGGCCGGGCGAAAAACTGTTTTTT